This passage covers 10 T cell receptor beta chains from one sample sequenced in a study of blood T cell repertoires in COVID-19. Profiled with immunoSEQ multiplex PCR; TCRdb holds only in-frame clones, not every one. Seen here are roughly 65,000 clones, around 83% observed once, and the top ten hold around 32%. The specimen sequenced was peripheral blood. The source is a woman of 80 years or more with active or convalescent COVID-19.

This sequence joins TRBV7-6 and TRBJ1-4, with a weak D call TRBD1 (6 bases). Germline loops: CDR1 SGHVS, CDR2 FNYEAQ. This CDR3 region has 15 residues. V was trimmed by 2 bases and J by 5 bases, leaving 12 bases between them. CDR3 in amino acids: CASSLNTGSNEKLFF. The DNA of the CDR3 is TGTGCCAGCAGCTTAAACACAGGGTCAAATGAAAAACTGTTTTTT.

The chain couples TRBV5-6 to TRBJ1-2, with D hard to call. This CDR3 contains 13 residues. The V and J ends lost 0 bases and 3 bases respectively, with 6 bases between them. Germline V gene sequence: CDR1 SGHDT, CDR2 YYEEEE. The CDR3 nucleotides are TGTGCCAGCAGCTTGGACATGGACTATGGCTACACCTTC. This translates into CASSLDMDYGYTF.

This chain links TRBV7-2 with TRBJ1-2, with TRBD1 matching 9 bases. Per the germline V gene, CDR1 is SGHTA and CDR2 is FQGNSA. J lost 8 bases, V lost 1 base, and 5 bases had no gene match. This CDR3 is 14 amino acids long. CDR3 loop: CASSLETGGRGYTF. In DNA form, the CDR3 reads TGTGCCAGCAGCTTAGAAACAGGGGGCCGCGGCTACACCTTC. Based on the CDR3 plus reference TRBV7-2 and TRBJ1-2, the full variable domain is GAGVSQSPSNKVTEKGKDVELRCDPISGHTALYWYRQSLGQGLEFLIYFQGNSAPDKSGLPSDRFSAERTGGSVSTLTIQRTQQEDSAVYLCASSLETGGRGYTFGSGTRLTVV.

The rearrangement links TRBV5-1 to TRBJ2-5, with 7 bases identical to TRBD1. The V and J ends lost 7 bases and 3 bases, in that order; junction bases with no gene match: 12. CDR1 SGHRS and CDR2 YFSETQ come from the germline V gene. The CDR3 consists of 15 residues. The CDR3 loop reads CASARTGTAKETQYF. The CDR3 coding sequence is TGCGCCAGCGCTCGAACGGGGACAGCAAAAGAGACCCAGTACTTC.

The chain uses TRBV7-2 and TRBJ1-2; 7 nucleotides agree with TRBD1. Germline V lookup: CDR1 SGHTA, CDR2 FQGNSA. V gave up 4 bases and J gave up 4 bases; unmatched junction bases: 12. The CDR3 is 16 residues long. Here the CDR3 DNA reads TGTGCCAGCAGCTGGACCAATCAGGGGGTTGTCTATGGCTACACCTTC. Translating it yields CASSWTNQGVVYGYTF. Full variable domain (outside the CDR3, taken from reference TRBV7-2 and TRBJ1-2): GAGVSQSPSNKVTEKGKDVELRCDPISGHTALYWYRQSLGQGLEFLIYFQGNSAPDKSGLPSDRFSAERTGGSVSTLTIQRTQQEDSAVYLCASSWTNQGVVYGYTFGSGTRLTVV.

This chain uses TRBV14 with TRBJ1-1; 9 bases map to TRBD1. The CDR3 length is 16 residues. Germline CDR1 and CDR2: SGHDN and FVKESK. V shed 2 bases, J shed 5 bases, and the junction held 9 bases outside the gene matches. CDR3 region: CASSQIQQGAGTEAFF. The CDR3 DNA sequence: TGTGCCAGCAGCCAAATCCAACAGGGGGCAGGTACTGAAGCTTTCTTT.

This clone has just a few counts. The chain combines TRBV6-6 with TRBJ2-5, with D possibly being TRBD1 (5 bases). V lost 8 bases and J lost 3, with 10 bases in between. This CDR3 is 12 amino acids long. CDR1 is MNHNY, CDR2 SVGAGI, per germline (reference sequence). The CDR3 sequence is CASGRVEETQYF. The CDR3 DNA reads as TGTGCCAGCGGCAGGGTAGAAGAGACCCAGTACTTC.

The chain recombines TRBV15 with TRBJ2-7; 8 bases agree with TRBD2. The J segment lost 7 bases and the V segment lost 2 bases, leaving 10 bases of the junction unmatched. CDR3 size: 15 residues. Germline V CDR1 and CDR2: LNHNV, YYDKDF (reference sequence). The CDR3 protein is CATSRTGERGREQYF. The DNA for the CDR3 is TGTGCCACCAGCAGAACAGGCGAGCGGGGGAGGGAGCAGTACTTC.

J is TRBJ2-5 and V is TRBV11-2; a possible D gene is TRBD1 (6 bases). The V and J ends lost 2 bases and 7 bases respectively, with 17 bases between them. This CDR3 is 15 amino acids long. Germline assignment: CDR1 SGHAT and CDR2 FQNNGV. The CDR3 region has the DNA TGTGCCAGCAGCTTATCGACAGGCCTGACTGGGACCCAGTACTTC. Protein: CASSLSTGLTGTQYF. Based on the CDR3 plus reference TRBV11-2 and TRBJ2-5, the full variable domain is EAGVAQSPRYKIIEKRQSVAFWCNPISGHATLYWYQQILGQGPKLLIQFQNNGVVDDSQLPKDRFSAERLKGVDSTLKIQPAKLEDSAVYLCASSLSTGLTGTQYFGPGTRLLVL.

This clone was counted between two and nine times. This chain connects TRBV6-2 or TRBV6-3 to TRBJ1-6; 8 nucleotides agree with TRBD1. The CDR3 has 15 residues. Trimming cost V 1 base and J 10 bases; bases outside gene matches: 6. CDR1 and CDR2 (germline): MNHEY, SVGEGT. CDR3 bases: TGTGCCAGCAGTTACTGGGCAGGGGGCGGATCACCCCTCCACTTT. As protein: CASSYWAGGGSPLHF.